This T cell receptor (beta chain) was sequenced in a study of OX40 agonist ivuxolimab in advanced cancers. Study overall: Patients were 82.7% male with ages roughly 20 to 90, mean about 60.

Regarding the study as a whole: Clonal expansion by week 6 occurred in CD4+ and CD8+ blood T cells (at 0.1 to 3.0 mg/kg). CD8+ T cells were the subset that, on average, had more expanded clones than CD4+.

With regard to this clone: Its specificity is unknown.

Blood was sampled at baseline, cycle 4 day 1, and cycle 7 day 1. Trimming at V came to 1 base and at J to 6 bases, leaving 3 bases not matched to a gene. Looked up from germline, CDR1 is LNHDA and CDR2 is SQIVND (reference sequence). The CDR3 has 13 residues. Here immunoSEQ multiplex PCR was the method, and the copy in TCRdb shows in-frame clones only, minus some. The table includes tens of thousands of clones, less than 85% detected once. The chain joins TRBV19 to TRBJ2-7; 7 bases agree with TRBD2. The sequencing used CD4+ or CD8+ T cells sorted from blood, collected in a trial of the OX40 agonist ivuxolimab. This TCR derives from an adult with an advanced solid tumor such as melanoma, head and neck, liver or kidney cancer. In nucleotides, the CDR3 is TGTGCCAGTAGTATAGCCCGCGGGAGCGAGCAGTACTTC. Translating gives CASSIARGSEQYF.